This is a list of T cell receptor beta chains from one sample in a study of T cell responses to AZD1222 COVID-19 vaccine. The assay was immunoSEQ multiplex PCR, and TCRdb's table has in-frame clones only and misses some. The table records roughly 100,000 clones, more than 70% of them present only once. The material sequenced was peripheral blood, taken on day 0 of AZD1222 vaccination. The receptors come from an adult in good health. Both conserved end residues are part of each CDR3. The D gene is left open where the match is weak. A clone size is listed for some rows: how often the clone was seen (once, few, many), or a class if it is expanded.

v_gene	j_gene	abundance	d_gene	CDR3nt	CDR3aa
TRBV29-1	TRBJ2-5	-	TRBD2	TGCAGCGTTGAGGCTAGCGGGGGAGAGACCCAGTACTTC	CSVEASGGETQYF
TRBV7-9	TRBJ2-3	-	TRBD2	TGTGCCAGCAGCCCGCGGGGGGGCGATACGCAGTATTTT	CASSPRGGDTQYF
TRBV18	TRBJ1-1	-	-	TGTGCCAGTCTGGGCGGGGGGCACACTGAAGCTTTCTTT	CASLGGGHTEAFF
TRBV3-1/TRBV3-2	TRBJ2-7	-	TRBD1	TGTGCCAGCAAACCCCCGGGACAGAACTACGAGCAGTACTTC	CASKPPGQNYEQYF
TRBV19	TRBJ2-2	-	-	TGTGCCGGCGGGGAGGCCTCCTGGGGCGGGGAGCTGTTTTTT	CAGGEASWGGELFF
TRBV6-2/TRBV6-3	TRBJ1-6	-	-	TGTGCCAGCAGTTACTCCGATTCACCCCTCCACTTT	CASSYSDSPLHF
TRBV12-3/TRBV12-4	TRBJ2-2	-	-	TGTGCCAGCAGGCGATCTGGGGAGCTGTTTTTT	CASRRSGELFF
TRBV27	TRBJ1-6	-	-	TGTGCCAGCAGTTTTGGCACTAACAATTCACCCCTCCACTTT	CASSFGTNNSPLHF
TRBV4-3	TRBJ1-1	-	-	TGCGCCAGCAGCCAAGATGGTAGCACTGAAGCTTTCTTT	CASSQDGSTEAFF
TRBV6-5	TRBJ2-6	-	-	TGTGCCAGCAGTCAGACCTACTCTGGGGCCAACGTCCTGACTTTC	CASSQTYSGANVLTF
TRBV19	TRBJ2-6	-	-	TGTGCCAGTAGTTCCGGGGTCTTATGGGATGGGGCCAACGTCCTGACTTTC	CASSSGVLWDGANVLTF
TRBV11-3	TRBJ2-5	-	-	TGTGCCAGCAGCCTACAGGAGACCCAGTACTTC	CASSLQETQYF
TRBV10-3	TRBJ2-5	-	-	TGTGCCATCAGTCAACAAGAGACCCAGTACTTC	CAISQQETQYF
TRBV5-1	TRBJ1-2	-	-	TGCGCCAGCAGCCCCGGGCAACCCATGATTCACTATGGCTACACCTTC	CASSPGQPMIHYGYTF
TRBV6-2/TRBV6-3	TRBJ2-5	-	-	TGTGCCAGCAGTGTCCGGGTTGGCCGTGCGACCCAGTACTTC	CASSVRVGRATQYF
TRBV6-2/TRBV6-3	TRBJ2-1	-	-	TGTGCCAGCAGCCGACTAGATAACAATGAGCAGTTCTTC	CASSRLDNNEQFF
TRBV5-1	TRBJ2-3	-	TRBD2	TGCGCCAGCAGCTTGGGACTAGCGGGAGAACCGAGCGGGGCTAGCACAGATACGCAGTATTTT	CASSLGLAGEPSGASTDTQYF
TRBV11-3	TRBJ2-3	-	-	TGTGCCAGCAGCCCTTCAGGGGCAGATACGCAGTATTTT	CASSPSGADTQYF
TRBV24-1	TRBJ2-3	-	-	TGTGCCACCAGCCGCGCCGATACGCAGTATTTT	CATSRADTQYF
TRBV28	TRBJ1-2	-	-	TGTGCCAGCAGTTTAGATCAGGGGAAAAGCTATGGCTACACCTTC	CASSLDQGKSYGYTF
TRBV19	TRBJ1-5	-	-	TGTGCCAGTAGTCTAGGGTATAGCAATCAGCCCCAGCATTTT	CASSLGYSNQPQHF
TRBV4-2	TRBJ1-1	-	-	TGTGCCAGCAGCCAGACAGAGATGAACACTGAAGCTTTCTTT	CASSQTEMNTEAFF
TRBV9	TRBJ1-1	-	-	TGTGCCAGCAGCCAAGGCGGCTACACTGAAGCTTTCTTT	CASSQGGYTEAFF
TRBV5-4	TRBJ1-1	-	-	TGTGCCAGCAGCCTGATGCAGGGACGGGTCACTGAAGCTTTCTTT	CASSLMQGRVTEAFF
TRBV5-1	TRBJ2-2	-	TRBD2	TGCGCCAGCAGCTCTGGGACTAGCGGAACCGGGGAGCTGTTTTTT	CASSSGTSGTGELFF
TRBV2	TRBJ2-1	few	TRBD2	TGTGCCAACCCGACTAGCGGGAGATCCAATGAGCAGTTCTTC	CANPTSGRSNEQFF
TRBV6-1	TRBJ2-7	-	-	TGTGCCAGCAGTGAAGGTTTCGGGTCACGGTACTTC	CASSEGFGSRYF
TRBV5-1	TRBJ2-1	-	-	TGCGCCAGCAGCTCAGCAGGGCCCTACAATGAGCAGTTCTTC	CASSSAGPYNEQFF
TRBV2	TRBJ2-1	-	TRBD2	TGTGCCAGCAGTCATTCGGGACTAGTTGAAAATGAGCAGTTCTTC	CASSHSGLVENEQFF
TRBV28	TRBJ1-5	-	TRBD1	TGTGCCAGCAGTTCAGGGACAGGCTATAGCAATCAGCCCCAGCATTTT	CASSSGTGYSNQPQHF
TRBV4-3	TRBJ2-1	-	TRBD2	TGCGCCAGCAGCCAAGATCAGGGCGGGGGCTACAATGAGCAGTTCTTC	CASSQDQGGGYNEQFF
TRBV15	TRBJ1-5	few	-	TGTGCCACCAGTGAGTCACGGGGTCGGTTAATTAAAAGCAATCAGCCCCAGCATTTT	CATSESRGRLIKSNQPQHF
TRBV5-4	TRBJ1-3	-	-	TGTGCCAGCAGCCCGGACCAGGGGTACTCTGGAAACACCATATATTTT	CASSPDQGYSGNTIYF
TRBV20-1	TRBJ1-1	few	-	TGCAGTGCTAGTGCAGACGGGAACACTGAAGCTTTCTTT	CSASADGNTEAFF
TRBV7-2	TRBJ2-7	-	-	TGTGCCAGCAGCTCTACGCTGGGCCCCTACGAGCAGTACTTC	CASSSTLGPYEQYF
TRBV18	TRBJ1-2	once	-	TGTGCCAGCTCACCATTGGCAGGCCGGGAAAACTATGGCTACACCTTC	CASSPLAGRENYGYTF
TRBV20-1	TRBJ2-2	-	-	TGCAGTGCTAGTGGGGAGCTGTTTTTT	CSASGELFF
TRBV9	TRBJ1-6	-	-	TGTGCCAGCAGCGCCGCCGTGGGGGCAGGGCCCTATAATTCACCCCTCCACTTT	CASSAAVGAGPYNSPLHF
TRBV28	TRBJ1-1	-	-	TGTGCCAGCAGTGACAGCGGGGGCACTGAAGCTTTCTTT	CASSDSGGTEAFF
TRBV7-8	TRBJ2-2	-	-	TGTGCCAGCAGCCCCCTCTTGGACACCGGGGAGCTGTTTTTT	CASSPLLDTGELFF
TRBV27	TRBJ1-1	-	TRBD1	TGTGCCAGCAGAGCCCTCGGGACAGGGACTGAAGCTTTCTTT	CASRALGTGTEAFF
TRBV7-2	TRBJ2-7	once	-	TGTGCCAGCAGCAAAGAAGACAGAACAGTCTACGAGCAGTACTTC	CASSKEDRTVYEQYF
TRBV9	TRBJ2-1	-	-	TGTGCCAGCAGCGGAAGAGGATCTGCGGGGACCTACAATGAGCAGTTCTTC	CASSGRGSAGTYNEQFF
TRBV12-3/TRBV12-4	TRBJ1-2	-	-	TGTGCCAGCAGCCAGGGTAATGGCTACACCTTC	CASSQGNGYTF
TRBV2	TRBJ1-5	once	-	TGTGCCAGCGTCACAGGTGGTGATCAGCCCCAGCATTTT	CASVTGGDQPQHF
TRBV5-3	TRBJ1-5	-	TRBD1	TGTGCCAGAAGCCGCTACGGACAGGTCTTTCAGCCCCAGCATTTT	CARSRYGQVFQPQHF
TRBV5-1	TRBJ2-1	-	TRBD2	TGCGCCAGCAGCTTGGCGGGAGGGCCTGATTACAATGAGCAGTTCTTC	CASSLAGGPDYNEQFF
TRBV5-1	TRBJ2-1	-	-	TGCGCCAGCAGCGCCGGGGACTCCTACAATGAGCAGTTCTTC	CASSAGDSYNEQFF
TRBV19	TRBJ1-5	few	TRBD1	TGTGCCAGTAGGTTACAGGGGTATAGCAATCAGCCCCAGCATTTT	CASRLQGYSNQPQHF
TRBV18	TRBJ2-2	-	-	TGTGCCAGCTCCCGAATAGGGTACACCGGGGAGCTGTTTTTT	CASSRIGYTGELFF